A selection of T cell receptor beta chains follows, all from one sample in a study of shared clonotypes between healthy human individuals. TCRdb's copy holds only in-frame clones and misses some; the assay was immunoSEQ multiplex PCR. Of 2 million to 2.5 million clones in the sample, almost 96% were seen once. Sample: naive CD4+ T cells sorted from blood. Receptor source: a man aged 18 to 35 in good health. The CDR3 runs from the conserved cysteine through the conserved F or W. The D gene is left open where the match is weak. Expanded clones are given a class, and other clones once, few, many or no size at all.

>TRBV5-4|TRBD1|TRBJ2-2|-
TGTGCCAGCAGCTTGGCACGAGACAGGGGGCGATCCGGGGAGCTGTTTTTT
CASSLARDRGRSGELFF
>TRBV10-1|-|TRBJ2-2|once
TGCGCCAGCAGACCCAGGGGATCCGGGGAGCTGTTTTTT
CASRPRGSGELFF
>TRBV30|-|TRBJ1-2|few
TGTGCCTGCACCCTCGAGGGGGGTGGTTACACCTTC
CACTLEGGGYTF
>TRBV7-4|TRBD1|TRBJ1-2|once
TGTGCCAGCAGCTCCCGAGACAGGGGGCTGCCTTACGAGTATGGCTACACCTTC
CASSSRDRGLPYEYGYTF
>TRBV19|-|TRBJ1-2|-
TGTGCCAGTACCCCCGGGCCGGTTCACTATGGCTACACCTTC
CASTPGPVHYGYTF
>TRBV2|-|TRBJ1-1|-
TGTGCCAGCAGTGCCTGGGATCGAAAGAACACTGAAGCTTTCTTT
CASSAWDRKNTEAFF
>TRBV19|-|TRBJ1-1|-
TGTGCCAGTACACGACGGGATCAGAACACTGAAGCTTTCTTT
CASTRRDQNTEAFF
>TRBV5-1|TRBD1|TRBJ1-1|-
TGCGCCAGCAGCGCCGGGACAGGGAGCACTGAAGCTTTCTTT
CASSAGTGSTEAFF
>TRBV10-3|TRBD1|TRBJ2-5|-
TGTGCCATCAGTGATACAATCGACCGGGACAGGGTTGAGACCCAGTACTTC
CAISDTIDRDRVETQYF
>TRBV29-1|TRBD2|TRBJ2-3|-
TGCAGCGTTATTTTGCGGGAGAGGACAGATACGCAGTATTTT
CSVILRERTDTQYF
>TRBV28|-|TRBJ1-6|-
TGTGCCAGCAGTGTGGGAGGGTCACCCCTCCACTTT
CASSVGGSPLHF
>TRBV6-6|-|TRBJ1-5|-
TGTGCCAGCAGTTACTCGTATAGCAATCAGCCCCAGCATTTT
CASSYSYSNQPQHF
>TRBV6-6|-|TRBJ2-3|-
TGTGCCAGCAGCCGGGAACCCAAGCAGTATTTT
CASSREPKQYF
>TRBV5-1|-|TRBJ2-7|-
TGCGCCAGCAACCGGGAAGGTTCTTCCTACGAGCAGTACTTC
CASNREGSSYEQYF